This T cell receptor (beta chain) comes out of a study of T cell repertoires and HLA-DP antigens. Study information: CD4+ T cells were cocultured with HeLa cells expressing HLA-DP. General study findings and limits: A non-physiological HeLa system presented antigen to total CD4+ responders.

Worth noting for this clone: Its antigen is currently unknown.

Assay used: immunoSEQ multiplex PCR; TCRdb lists only in-frame clones, some missing. The table records about 110,000 clones, 92% of them present only once. Sequenced material: CD4+ T cells from PBMCs. The TCR originated in a young woman in good health and CMV-seronegative.

As DNA, the CDR3 is TGTGCCAGCACCCGGACAGAATATGGCTACACCTTC. Translation gives CASTRTEYGYTF. This chain connects TRBV7-2 to TRBJ1-2, with D possibly matching TRBD1 (6 bases). V was pared by 7 bases and J by 5 bases, with 11 bases between. CDR1 is SGHTA, CDR2 FQGNSA, per germline. The CDR3 has 12 residues.